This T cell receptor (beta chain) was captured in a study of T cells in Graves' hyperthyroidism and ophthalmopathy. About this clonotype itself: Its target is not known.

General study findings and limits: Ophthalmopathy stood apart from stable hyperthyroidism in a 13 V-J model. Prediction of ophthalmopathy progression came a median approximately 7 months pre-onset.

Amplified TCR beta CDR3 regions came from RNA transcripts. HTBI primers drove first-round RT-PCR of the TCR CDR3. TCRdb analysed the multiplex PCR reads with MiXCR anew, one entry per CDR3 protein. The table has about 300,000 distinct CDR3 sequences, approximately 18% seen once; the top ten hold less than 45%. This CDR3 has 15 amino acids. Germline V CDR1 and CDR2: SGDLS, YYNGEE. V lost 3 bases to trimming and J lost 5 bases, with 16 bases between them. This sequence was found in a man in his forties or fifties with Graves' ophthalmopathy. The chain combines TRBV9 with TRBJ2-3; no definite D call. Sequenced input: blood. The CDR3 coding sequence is TGTGCCAGCAGCGCCCACCGGCCCAGTGGAGATACGCAGTATTTT. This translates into CASSAHRPSGDTQYF. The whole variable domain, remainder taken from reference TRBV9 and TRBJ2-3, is DSGVTQTPKHLITATGQRVTLRCSPRSGDLSVYWYQQSLDQGLQFLIQYYNGEERAKGNILERFSAQQFPDLHSELNLSSLELGDSALYFCASSAHRPSGDTQYFGPGTRLTVL.